This TCR beta chain was captured in a study of shared clonotypes between healthy human individuals. Germline V gives CDR1 SNHLY, CDR2 FYNNEI. This CDR3 comprises 15 residues. V lost 7 bases and J lost 3; bases outside the gene matches: 9. The healthy adult donors were HIV-negative and reported no recent acute infections or vaccinations. It was about 82 million PBMCs that unsorted samples used for genomic DNA. Researchers ran the assay at a deep level. Profiled with immunoSEQ multiplex PCR; TCRdb holds only in-frame clones, not every one. The data show about 490,000 clones, around 80% seen once. The sequence derives from a middle-aged woman in good health. Some clones in this sample may be carry-over from other donors' samples. The sample comprised PBMCs. The chain is built from TRBV2 and TRBJ2-3; 8 nucleotides agree with TRBD1. CDR3 sequence: CASNLPGQATDTQYF. For the CDR3, the DNA is TGTGCCAGCAACCTACCGGGACAGGCTACAGATACGCAGTATTTT. Drawing the rest from reference TRBV2 and TRBJ2-3, the complete variable domain is EPEVTQTPSHQVTQMGQEVILRCVPISNHLYFYWYRQILGQKVEFLVSFYNNEISEKSEIFDDQFSVERPDGSNFTLKIRSTKLEDSAMYFCASNLPGQATDTQYFGPGTRLTVL.